These 25 T cell receptor beta chains were all obtained from the same sample, sequenced in a study of OX40 agonist ivuxolimab in advanced cancers. Method: immunoSEQ multiplex PCR; TCRdb's copy keeps in-frame clones and lacks some. Among 20,000 to 30,000 clones listed, more than 60% were seen once. This material consisted of CD4+ or CD8+ T cells sorted from blood, taken in a trial of the OX40 agonist ivuxolimab. The receptors derive from an adult with an advanced solid tumor such as melanoma, head and neck, liver or kidney cancer.

The rearrangement links TRBV7-6 to TRBJ2-7, with D perhaps matching TRBD1 or TRBD2 (5 bases each). V dropped 6 bases and J dropped 2 bases, with 11 bases sitting between them. Germline values: CDR1 SGHVS, CDR2 FNYEAQ. The CDR3 has 13 residues. The CDR3, as DNA: TGTGCCAGCAGAGGGGACGGAACCTACGAGCAGTACTTC. This encodes CASRGDGTYEQYF.

The chain employs TRBV4-3 and TRBJ2-2; D call uncertain. V was clipped by 2 bases and J by 0 bases, with 4 bases between them. The CDR3 has 14 amino acids. Germline V gene sequence: CDR1 LGHNA, CDR2 YSLEER. The CDR3 sequence is CASSQMPNTGELFF. The CDR3 DNA reads as TGCGCCAGCAGCCAAATGCCGAACACCGGGGAGCTGTTTTTT.

This clone was seen just once. The V and J genes are TRBV11-2 and TRBJ1-2; no definite D call. The V end was cut by 5 bases, the J end by 5 bases, with 18 bases between. The CDR3 covers 15 residues. The germline V gene has CDR1 SGHAT and CDR2 FQNNGV. The CDR3 spells CASSPPGGFSYGYTF. CDR3 in DNA: TGTGCCAGCAGCCCGCCGGGCGGTTTTAGTTATGGCTACACCTTC.

J is TRBJ2-4 and V is TRBV2; tentatively, D is TRBD1 or TRBD2 (6 bases each). This CDR3 contains 16 residues. Germline V gene data show CDR1 as SNHLY and CDR2 as FYNNEI. V lost 5 bases, J lost 3 bases, and 17 bases lay in between. The CDR3 coding sequence is TGTGCCAGCAGTACCGACAGGACTACATTCAAAAACATTCAGTACTTC. Its protein is CASSTDRTTFKNIQYF.

The J gene is TRBJ2-3, the V gene TRBV6-4, with 7 bases lining up with TRBD2. CDR3 length: 16 residues. J gave up 4 bases and V 0 bases, and 7 bases lay outside the gene matches. Looked up from germline, CDR1 is MRHNA and CDR2 is SNTAGT. DNA for the CDR3: TGTGCCAGCAGTGACTCGAGGGAGGGAGGATCAGATACGCAGTATTTT. It translates to CASSDSREGGSDTQYF.

The sample holds one count of this clone. The chain carries TRBV6-5 and TRBJ2-7; the D is unclear. Trimming took 4 bases from V and 7 from J, leaving 11 bases between them. Germline V gene sequence: CDR1 MNHEY, CDR2 SVGAGI. This CDR3 has 12 amino acids. This chain's CDR3 is CASSSDAVEQYF. The CDR3 DNA follows: TGTGCCAGCAGTTCGGACGCGGTAGAGCAGTACTTC.

The CDR3 DNA reads as TGTGCCAGTAAAATTCCAGGGTCCTACGAGCAGTACTTC. Its translation is CASKIPGSYEQYF. The V and J genes are TRBV19 and TRBJ2-7; possibly TRBD1 for D (5 bases). The CDR3 contains 13 residues. Germline V gene sequence: CDR1 LNHDA, CDR2 SQIVND (reference sequence). V was trimmed by 7 bases and J by 1 base, leaving 11 bases between them.

This clone has a single count. V and J are TRBV2 and TRBJ2-5; maybe TRBD2 (5 bases). The J call is uncertain, as TRBJ2-7 better fits the DNA end. The CDR3 covers 12 residues. CDR1 SNHLY and CDR2 FYNNEI come from the germline V gene. CDR3 loop: CASAGSTYEQYF. DNA of the CDR3: TGTGCCAGCGCGGGTAGCACCTACGAGCAGTACTTC.

V usage is TRBV19 and J usage is TRBJ1-2, with a possible D match to TRBD1 (5 bases). Germline loops: CDR1 LNHDA, CDR2 SQIVND (reference sequence). CDR3 length equals 14 residues. V was trimmed by 2 bases and J by 6 bases, leaving 13 bases between them. DNA of the CDR3: TGTGCCAGTAGTATACCCTCCAGGGCGGATGGCTACACCTTC. As protein: CASSIPSRADGYTF.

V gene TRBV6-5 combines with J gene TRBJ2-7, with D hard to call. The length of the CDR3 is 12 residues. Looked up from germline, CDR1 is MNHEY and CDR2 is SVGAGI. The V end was cut by 6 bases, the J end by 1 base, with 7 bases between. The CDR3 DNA is TGTGCCAGCAGCCCCGGGTCCTACGAGCAGTACTTC. Its protein is CASSPGSYEQYF.

This chain uses TRBV4-1 with TRBJ1-1; tentative D call: TRBD1 (6 bases). The CDR3 covers 16 residues. Deletions cut 1 base from V and 4 bases from J, with 16 bases between. CDR1 and CDR2 from the germline V gene are MGHRA and YSYEKL. The CDR3: CASSQAPGEWGTEAFF. Here the CDR3 DNA reads TGCGCCAGCAGCCAAGCACCAGGGGAGTGGGGCACTGAAGCTTTCTTT.

The chain recombines TRBV9 with TRBJ1-3; no definite D call. V dropped 5 bases and J dropped 0 bases, with 6 bases sitting between them. This CDR3 region has 13 residues. Looked up from germline, CDR1 is SGDLS and CDR2 is YYNGEE. This chain's CDR3 is CASRGNSGNTIYF. CDR3 in DNA: TGTGCCAGCAGGGGAAACTCTGGAAACACCATATATTTT.

V usage is TRBV10-3 and J usage is TRBJ2-7; TRBD2 might be the D (8 bases). Germline values: CDR1 ENHRY, CDR2 SYGVKD. CDR3 length: 16 amino acids. V lost 3 bases and J 0 bases, leaving 15 bases between the germline ends. CDR3 in amino acids: CAISDTGGTVSYEQYF. DNA of the CDR3: TGTGCCATCAGTGACACGGGGGGGACAGTCTCCTACGAGCAGTACTTC.

This clone was seen just once. The V gene is TRBV7-9, the J gene TRBJ1-2; D might be TRBD1 (5 bases). The CDR3 is made up of 13 amino acids. The V end lost 2 bases, the J end lost 4 bases, and 8 bases lay between the germline ends. CDR1 is SEHNR, CDR2 FQNEAQ, per germline (reference sequence). CDR3 bases: TGTGCCAGCAGCTTAAGGGGAGGCTATGGCTACACCTTC. It encodes CASSLRGGYGYTF.

The chain carries TRBV7-2 and TRBJ1-3; D is undetermined. V was cut by 2 bases and J by 0 bases, with 8 bases left in between. The CDR3 consists of 15 residues. Looked up from germline, CDR1 is SGHTA and CDR2 is FQGNSA. This CDR3 reads CASSLYLISGNTIYF. The CDR3 nucleotides read TGTGCCAGCAGCTTATATTTGATCTCTGGAAACACCATATATTTT.

The chain employs TRBV2 and TRBJ1-2; tentatively, D is TRBD1 (5 bases). Germline V gene data show CDR1 as SNHLY and CDR2 as FYNNEI. CDR3 size: 14 residues. V was clipped by 4 bases and J by 1 base, with 10 bases between them. Here the CDR3 reads CASSGGSLNYGYTF. DNA for the CDR3: TGTGCCAGCAGTGGGGGCAGCCTTAACTATGGCTACACCTTC.

V is TRBV6-6 and J is TRBJ2-7, with no clear D. CDR1 is MNHNY, CDR2 SVGAGI, per germline (reference sequence). The CDR3 runs 14 residues. The V and J ends lost 0 bases and 3 bases respectively, with 9 bases between them. In DNA form, the CDR3 reads TGTGCCAGCAGTTACTCATCCCAATACTACGAGCAGTACTTC. This translates into CASSYSSQYYEQYF.

This rearrangement joins TRBV7-9 to TRBJ2-5, with unresolved D. Germline loops: CDR1 SEHNR, CDR2 FQNEAQ (reference sequence). The CDR3 extends over 14 amino acids. The V end was cut by 1 base, the J end by 5 bases, with 11 bases between. DNA for the CDR3: TGTGCCAGCAGCTTAGTGGTTTCGGAGGAGACCCAGTACTTC. Translation gives CASSLVVSEETQYF.

V and J are TRBV6-5 and TRBJ2-5; 7 bases are shared with TRBD2. The germline CDR1 and CDR2 sequences are MNHEY and SVGAGI. J gave up 7 bases and V 3 bases, and 5 bases lay outside the gene matches. CDR3 length: 13 amino acids. The CDR3 protein is CASSYGGGGTQYF. CDR3 sequence (DNA): TGTGCCAGCAGTTATGGTGGCGGGGGGACCCAGTACTTC.

This chain connects TRBV6-5 to TRBJ1-4; 7 bases agree with TRBD1. The CDR3 sequence is 14 residues long. J lost 7 bases, V lost 8 bases, and 10 bases had no gene match. The V gene's germline CDR1 is MNHEY and CDR2 SVGAGI. The CDR3 DNA reads TGTGCCAGCTGCCCCGGGACAGAGGGTGAAAAACTGTTTTTT. Translating it yields CASCPGTEGEKLFF.

J is TRBJ2-7 and V is TRBV6-5; no firm D call. Germline V gives CDR1 MNHEY, CDR2 SVGAGI. Trimming stripped 6 bases from V and 5 bases from J, with 8 bases between. The CDR3 runs to 11 residues. CDR3 region: CASREFHEQYF. CDR3 bases: TGTGCCAGCAGGGAGTTTCACGAGCAGTACTTC.

The chain uses TRBV5-4 and TRBJ2-3; D is unclear. The V end lost 6 bases, the J end lost 0 bases, and 17 bases lay between the germline ends. Germline-derived CDR1 and CDR2 are SGHNT and YYREEE (reference sequence). The CDR3 has 16 residues. The CDR3 DNA reads TGTGCCAGCACCCCCCTGGGCCATCCTAGCACAGATACGCAGTATTTT. The encoded protein is CASTPLGHPSTDTQYF. Filled out from reference TRBV5-4 and TRBJ2-3, the complete variable domain reads ETGVTQSPTHLIKTRGQQVTLRCSSQSGHNTVSWYQQALGQGPQFIFQYYREEENGRGNFPPRFSGLQFPNYSSELNVNALELDDSALYLCASTPLGHPSTDTQYFGPGTRLTVL.

This clone is medium-sized (0.01 to 0.1%) within its sample. A read error may produce the germline difference seen at one junction end. The rearrangement joins TRBV5-4 to TRBJ2-7; D perhaps matches TRBD2 (7 bases). The V gene's germline CDR1 is SGHNT and CDR2 YYREEE (reference sequence). The CDR3 is made up of 12 amino acids. In DNA form, the CDR3 reads TGTGCCAGCAGCGGGGGGCGGGAGCCACAGACCTTC. It is translated as CASSGGREPQTF.

The rearrangement links TRBV9 to TRBJ1-1, with a weak D call TRBD1 (6 bases). The CDR3 spans 15 residues. Trimming pared 3 bases from V and 4 bases from J, leaving 16 bases between. The germline V gene has CDR1 SGDLS and CDR2 YYNGEE. The CDR3 sequence: CASSGSQGSGTEAFF. The CDR3 coding sequence is TGTGCCAGCAGCGGATCACAGGGTTCGGGCACTGAAGCTTTCTTT.

This clone came up once. The chain's CDR3 is CASSQAHRNEQYF. In DNA form, the CDR3 reads TGCGCCAGCAGCCAAGCCCACAGAAACGAGCAGTACTTC. V gene TRBV4-3 combines with J gene TRBJ2-7; D is uncertain. The germline gives CDR1 LGHNA, CDR2 YSLEER. V lost 1 base and J 5 bases, leaving 9 bases between the germline ends. CDR3 length: 13 residues.